Given below is one TCR beta chain in context. Its antigen is not identified. This specimen belongs to a study of T cells after yellow fever vaccination. Notes on the study in general: The CD4 compartment and the CD8 compartment contained a small share of clonotypes in common. The secondary response showed a weaker magnitude and a faster peak, day 5 versus 15.

The authors made TCR cDNA by 5'RACE template switching, adding a universal primer site and UMIs. Using its own MiXCR run on the 5' RACE reads, TCRdb lists one record per CDR3 protein. The table includes roughly 300,000 distinct CDR3 sequences, 6.5% to 8.5% detected once. This CDR3 region has 14 residues. V dropped 5 bases and J dropped 7; count of bases not matched to a gene: 8. Germline CDR1 SNHLY, CDR2 FYNNEI. The sequence came from a man between 18 and 35 years old who received the YFV17D yellow fever vaccine. The sample in question was PBMCs, obtained approximately 47 days after the first yellow fever vaccination. The J gene is TRBJ2-4, the V gene TRBV2; 7 nucleotides agree with TRBD2. In nucleotides, the CDR3 is TGTGCCAGCAGTCCTGGGGCCGGGGGGAACATTCAGTACTTC. Protein product: CASSPGAGGNIQYF. Full variable domain (missing parts from reference TRBV2 and TRBJ2-4): EPEVTQTPSHQVTQMGQEVILRCVPISNHLYFYWYRQILGQKVEFLVSFYNNEISEKSEIFDDQFSVERPDGSNFTLKIRSTKLEDSAMYFCASSPGAGGNIQYFGAGTRLSVL.